The present TCR beta chain was sequenced within a study of post-analysis software for immune sequencing data. Study summary: Relapsing-remitting, secondary progressive and progressive-relapsing forms of multiple sclerosis all featured among disease courses. General observations from the study: Relative to controls, patients with multiple sclerosis showed significantly lower normalized Chao1 diversity. TRBV segments more frequent in patients than in controls numbered about five and included TRBV5-6, TRBV5-1 and TRBV20-1.

With respect to this clonotype: Its cognate antigen is unknown.

This CDR3 region has 13 residues. Germline V gene sequence: CDR1 SGHTA, CDR2 FQGNSA. The V and J ends lost 9 bases and 11 bases respectively, with 22 bases between them. Built from TCR beta cDNA, the libraries had unique molecular identifiers in them. TCRdb ran MiXCR on the PCR reads and lists one entry per CDR3 protein. The table records 350,000 to 500,000 distinct CDR3 sequences, roughly 38% of them present only once. Sequencing was performed on blood. This TCR was recovered from a girl aged 2 to 10 with multiple sclerosis. This chain connects TRBV7-2 to TRBJ2-5, with D hard to call. As DNA, the CDR3 is TGTGCCAGTGCGGACCCCCCCTCCTACGTGCAGTACTTC. Encoded protein: CASADPPSYVQYF.